The 8 T cell receptor beta chains reported below all come from one sample, sequenced in a study of T cell repertoires in cytomegalovirus infection. Their antigens are not known. MiXCR was run by TCRdb on the reads, yielding one entry per CDR3 protein. The sample includes roughly 220,000 distinct CDR3 sequences, about 39% seen only once; the top ten take around 60%. The starting material was CD8+ T cells from cultured PBMCs, obtained from culture after CMV antigen stimulation. All receptors derive from a human donor in good health (CMV status not recorded). Some clones in this sample may be carry-over from other donors' samples.

The J gene is TRBJ2-7, the V gene TRBV10-3, with 9 nucleotides matching TRBD2. The CDR3 sequence is 18 residues long. Germline V gives CDR1 ENHRY, CDR2 SYGVKD. The V and J ends lost 3 bases and 0 bases, in that order; junction bases with no gene match: 12. CDR3 residues: CAISDEQREDTYSYEQYF. In DNA form, the CDR3 reads TGTGCCATCAGTGATGAACAGCGGGAGGACACTTACTCCTACGAGCAGTACTTC.

This clonotype appeared a few times. DNA of the CDR3: TGTGCCAGCAGCTTAGATCTACGGGGGCTTACTGAAGCTTTCTTT. This encodes CASSLDLRGLTEAFF. The chain uses TRBV11-2 and TRBJ1-1; a weak D match, TRBD1 (6 bases). The V end lost 0 bases, the J end lost 5 bases, and 13 bases lay between the germline ends. Germline CDR1 SGHAT, CDR2 FQNNGV. The CDR3 runs 15 residues. Filled out from reference TRBV11-2 and TRBJ1-1, the complete variable domain reads EAGVAQSPRYKIIEKRQSVAFWCNPISGHATLYWYQQILGQGPKLLIQFQNNGVVDDSQLPKDRFSAERLKGVDSTLKIQPAKLEDSAVYLCASSLDLRGLTEAFFGQGTRLTVV.

This clonotype was detected only a few times. This sequence joins TRBV7-8 and TRBJ2-7; D uncertain. Germline V CDR1 and CDR2: SGHVS, FQNEAQ. The CDR3 spans 13 residues. Deletions cut 1 base from V and 5 bases from J, with 9 bases between. CDR3 bases: TGTGCCAGCAGCTTAGATGGTACCGACGAGCAGTACTTC. As protein: CASSLDGTDEQYF.

This clonotype was seen a handful of times. The chain uses TRBV7-6 and TRBJ1-4; no reliable D call. Germline V CDR1 and CDR2: SGHVS, FNYEAQ. This CDR3 spans 14 amino acids. V was pared by 3 bases and J by 7 bases, with 12 bases between. CDR3 region: CASSLPAEGEKLFF. The CDR3 DNA is TGTGCCAGCAGCTTGCCGGCGGAGGGTGAAAAACTGTTTTTT.

This clonotype has a handful of counts. The rearrangement joins TRBV6-1 to TRBJ1-5; D is ambiguous. CDR3 length: 16 residues. Germline V gives CDR1 MNHNS, CDR2 SASEGT. Trimming left V 7 bases short and J 7 bases short, with 23 bases between. CDR3 DNA: TGTGCCAGCATAAATTCGGTAGAAACGTCGGGACAGCCCCAGCATTTT. This gives the protein CASINSVETSGQPQHF.

As for this clonotype: The germline gene is not matched at one end of the junction; a read error may be the cause. The DNA for the CDR3 is TGTGCCAGTACCCTCCGAGGGAACACCGGGGATCTGTTTTTT. Translating gives CASTLRGNTGDLFF. The chain carries TRBV19 and TRBJ2-2, with TRBD2 as a possible D gene (5 bases). This CDR3 is 14 amino acids long. Looked up from germline, CDR1 is LNHDA and CDR2 is SQIVND (reference sequence).

In this sample, this clonotype turned up a few times. Here the CDR3 reads CASSLAGEQFF. The CDR3 nucleotides read TGTGCCAGCAGCTTAGCGGGTGAGCAGTTCTTC. V is TRBV7-9 and J is TRBJ2-1; unclear D gene. The germline gives CDR1 SEHNR, CDR2 FQNEAQ (reference sequence). The CDR3 totals 11 residues. Trimming shortened V by 0 bases and J by 9 bases, and 3 bases separated the two germline ends.

V gene TRBV19 combines with J gene TRBJ1-5; TRBD1 might be the D (5 bases). The CDR3 contains 14 residues. CDR1 is LNHDA and CDR2 is SQIVND in the germline V gene (reference sequence). Trimming removed 7 bases from V and 4 bases from J, with 14 bases in between. The CDR3 spells CASKTQGRNQPQHF. The CDR3 bases are TGTGCCAGTAAGACTCAGGGACGGAATCAGCCCCAGCATTTT.